A selection of T cell receptor beta chains follows, all from one sample in a study of blood T cells in healthy people across ages. One entry per CDR3 protein results from TCRdb running MiXCR on the 5' RACE reads. This table has 600,000 or so distinct CDR3 sequences, under 25% appearing once. Source material: blood. The source is a man between 65 and 85 years old in good health. Each CDR3 is given with its conserved first and last residue. The order of the fields is CDR3 length, J gene, V gene, clone size, D gene, CDR3 DNA, CDR3 protein. D genes are given only for firm matches. Some rows mark clone size as missing; the rest say once, few, many or name a class of expanded clone.

14 | TRBJ1-6 | TRBV20-1 | many | . | TGCAGTGCTAGTAAAAAGATCTATAATTCACCCCTCCACTTT | CSASKKIYNSPLHF
14 | TRBJ1-1 | TRBV3-1 | . | . | TGTGCCAGCAGCCAAGTATACAAGAACACTGAAGCTTTCTTT | CASSQVYKNTEAFF
15 | TRBJ1-4 | TRBV5-1 | . | TRBD1 | TGCGCCAGCAGCTTGGACAGGGGAAACTACGAAAAACTGTTTTTT | CASSLDRGNYEKLFF
12 | TRBJ1-1 | TRBV29-1 | . | TRBD1 | TGCAGCGTTGGCTCCGGGACAGGGGAAGCTTTCTTT | CSVGSGTGEAFF
17 | TRBJ2-3 | TRBV15 | . | . | TGTGCCACCAGCAGAGCCCCCCAAGTTAGGAACACAGATACGCAGTATTTT | CATSRAPQVRNTDTQYF
14 | TRBJ1-2 | TRBV7-9 | few | . | TGTGCCAGCAGCTTGGACGGGATCGTCTATGGCTACACCTTC | CASSLDGIVYGYTF
14 | TRBJ1-4 | TRBV11-2 | . | . | TGTGCCAGCAGCCGCGGGGGTACTAATGAAAAACTGTTTTTT | CASSRGGTNEKLFF
13 | TRBJ2-1 | TRBV29-1 | few | TRBD2 | TGCAGCGTTGAGACTAGCAGTCTGGATGAGCAGTTCTTC | CSVETSSLDEQFF
16 | TRBJ1-4 | TRBV5-6 | . | . | TGTGCCAGCAGCTTGGCTGGCTTTGCAACTAATGAAAAACTGTTTTTT | CASSLAGFATNEKLFF
14 | TRBJ1-2 | TRBV3-1 | . | . | TGTGCCAGCAGCCGAAGTAGGGGCGACTATGGCTACACCTTC | CASSRSRGDYGYTF
15 | TRBJ2-5 | TRBV28 | . | TRBD1 | TGTGCCAGCAGTTTATTGATCGGACAGGGTGGGACCCAGTACTTC | CASSLLIGQGGTQYF
11 | TRBJ2-1 | TRBV29-1 | . | . | TGCAGCGTCGCCGGGGAGACGGGTCAGTTCTTC | CSVAGETGQFF
13 | TRBJ1-1 | TRBV27 | few | . | TGTGCCAGCAGTTTGTCGGGTCACACTGAAGCTTTCTTT | CASSLSGHTEAFF
17 | TRBJ2-3 | TRBV7-2 | . | TRBD1 | TGTGCCAGCAGCTTAGTTGGGACAGCAGCTAGCACAGATACGCAGTATTTT | CASSLVGTAASTDTQYF
13 | TRBJ2-6 | TRBV28 | . | . | TGTGCCAGCTGGGCAACTGGGGCCAACGTCCTGACTTTC | CASWATGANVLTF
14 | TRBJ2-1 | TRBV29-1 | . | . | TGCAGCGTTGAAGGAATGGCGGGCGCGAATGAGAAGTTCTTC | CSVEGMAGANEKFF
16 | TRBJ2-1 | TRBV7-8 | . | TRBD2 | TGTGCCAGCAGGGGGGCTAGCGGGAGAGTTTACAATGAGCAGTTCTTC | CASRGASGRVYNEQFF
12 | TRBJ1-6 | TRBV9 | . | . | TGTGCCAGCAGCGTACGCACAGGACCCCTCCACTTT | CASSVRTGPLHF
14 | TRBJ1-3 | TRBV5-1 | few | TRBD1 | TGCGCCAGCAGTCCAGGGGGACCTGGAAACACCATATATTTT | CASSPGGPGNTIYF
15 | TRBJ2-5 | TRBV7-8 | . | . | TGTGCCAGCAGCACCATCAGGGTCCGGCGGGAGACCCAGTACTTC | CASSTIRVRRETQYF
14 | TRBJ1-1 | TRBV28 | . | . | TGTGCCAGCAGCCCACCGGACAGATCGACTGGAGCTTTCTTT | CASSPPDRSTGAFF
14 | TRBJ2-7 | TRBV6-2/TRBV6-3 | once | TRBD2 | TGTGCCAGCGGTCCGGGACTAGAGGTTGCCGAGCAGTACTTC | CASGPGLEVAEQYF
18 | TRBJ2-2 | TRBV7-8 | . | TRBD2 | TGTGCCAGCAGACTCGGACTAGCGGGGGCCAGAGGGCACGGGGAGCTGTTTTTT | CASRLGLAGARGHGELFF
14 | TRBJ2-1 | TRBV19 | many | TRBD2 | TGTGCCAGTAAGAGGACTAGCGGCTACAATGAGCAGTTCTTC | CASKRTSGYNEQFF
13 | TRBJ2-7 | TRBV20-1 | few | TRBD2 | TGCAGTGCAATTAGCGGGAGGACCTACGAGCAGTACTTC | CSAISGRTYEQYF
17 | TRBJ1-5 | TRBV4-3 | few | . | TGCGCCAGCAGCCAAGAATTACTGGACACGAGCAATCAGCCCCAGCATTTT | CASSQELLDTSNQPQHF
16 | TRBJ2-5 | TRBV3-1 | . | TRBD2 | TGTGCCAGCAGCCAAGTCCTAGCGGCAGCCCCAGGGACCCAGTACTTC | CASSQVLAAAPGTQYF
16 | TRBJ1-6 | TRBV3-1 | few | . | TGTGCCAGCAGCCAAGGGGGCCAGGGGATTAATTCACCCCTCCACTTT | CASSQGGQGINSPLHF
16 | TRBJ2-5 | TRBV5-1 | . | . | TGCGCCAGCAGCTTGGTAAGACCGATGGTGAGAGAGACCCAGTACTTC | CASSLVRPMVRETQYF
13 | TRBJ1-6 | TRBV10-3 | . | . | TGTGCCATCAGTGGAAGGGAGGATTCACCCCTCCACTTT | CAISGREDSPLHF
14 | TRBJ1-5 | TRBV7-6 | many | . | TGTGCCAGCAGCCCTGGGACACTTAATCAGCCCCAGCATTTT | CASSPGTLNQPQHF
20 | TRBJ2-7 | TRBV7-2 | few | TRBD1 | TGTGCCAGCAGCTTCGGACCCGGGGACAGGGGGTTCTCCGTGCGCTACGAGCAGTACTTC | CASSFGPGDRGFSVRYEQYF
14 | TRBJ2-7 | TRBV7-9 | few | . | TGTGCCAGCAGCTTAGGTAGCGCTGCCTACGAGCAGTACTTC | CASSLGSAAYEQYF
14 | TRBJ2-3 | TRBV28 | . | . | TGTGCCAGCAGTCCAGGGACCAACACAGATACGCAGTATTTT | CASSPGTNTDTQYF
15 | TRBJ1-5 | TRBV28 | few | . | TGTGCCAGCAGTTTATCGGTAAGAGGCAATCAGCCCCAGCATTTT | CASSLSVRGNQPQHF